The T cell receptor (beta chain) under discussion was sequenced for a study of T cells after somatic rescue of genetic block. Produced via immunoSEQ multiplex PCR; TCRdb's table is partial and in-frame only. The sample records roughly 55,000 clones, 95% to 96% being singletons. V gave up 8 bases and J gave up 2 bases, with 4 bases separating them. This CDR3 spans 11 amino acids. Per the germline V gene, CDR1 is SEHNR and CDR2 is FQNEAQ (reference sequence). V and J are TRBV7-9 and TRBJ2-4; D remains unclear. The specimen sequenced was peripheral blood mononuclear cells (PBMCs). The TCR was taken from a child less than two years old. This CDR3 reads CASESKNIQYF. CDR3 DNA: TGTGCCAGCGAATCCAAAAACATTCAGTACTTC.